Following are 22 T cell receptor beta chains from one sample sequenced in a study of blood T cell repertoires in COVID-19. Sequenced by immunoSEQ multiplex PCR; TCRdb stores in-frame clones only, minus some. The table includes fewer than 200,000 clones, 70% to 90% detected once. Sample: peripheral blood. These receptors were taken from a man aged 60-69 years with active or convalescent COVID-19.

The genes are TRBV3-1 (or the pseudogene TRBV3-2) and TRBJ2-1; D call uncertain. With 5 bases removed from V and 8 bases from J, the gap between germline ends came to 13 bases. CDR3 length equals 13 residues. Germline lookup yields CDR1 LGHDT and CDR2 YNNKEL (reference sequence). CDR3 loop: CASSYIPGDEQFF. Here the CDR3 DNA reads TGTGCCAGCAGCTACATACCGGGTGATGAGCAGTTCTTC.

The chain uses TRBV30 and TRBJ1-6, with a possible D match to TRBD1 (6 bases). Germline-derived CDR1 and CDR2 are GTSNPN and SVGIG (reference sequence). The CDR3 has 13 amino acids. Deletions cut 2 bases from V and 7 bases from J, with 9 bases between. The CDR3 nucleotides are TGTGCCTGGAGTACAGGGTTAAATTCACCCCTCCACTTT. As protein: CAWSTGLNSPLHF.

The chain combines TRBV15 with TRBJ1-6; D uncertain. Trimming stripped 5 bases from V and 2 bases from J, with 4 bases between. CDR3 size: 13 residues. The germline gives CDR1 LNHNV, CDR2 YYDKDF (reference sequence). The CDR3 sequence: CATSVAYNSPLHF. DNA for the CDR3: TGTGCCACCAGCGTCGCCTATAATTCACCCCTCCACTTT. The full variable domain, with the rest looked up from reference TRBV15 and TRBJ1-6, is DAMVIQNPRYQVTQFGKPVTLSCSQTLNHNVMYWYQQKSSQAPKLLFHYYDKDFNNEADTPDNFQSRRPNTSFCFLDIRSPGLGDTAMYLCATSVAYNSPLHFGNGTRLTVT.

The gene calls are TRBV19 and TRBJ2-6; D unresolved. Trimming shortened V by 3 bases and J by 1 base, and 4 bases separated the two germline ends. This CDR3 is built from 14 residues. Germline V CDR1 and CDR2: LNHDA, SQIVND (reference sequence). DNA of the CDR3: TGTGCCAGTAGTATGCAGTCTGGGGCCAACGTCCTGACTTTC. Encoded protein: CASSMQSGANVLTF.

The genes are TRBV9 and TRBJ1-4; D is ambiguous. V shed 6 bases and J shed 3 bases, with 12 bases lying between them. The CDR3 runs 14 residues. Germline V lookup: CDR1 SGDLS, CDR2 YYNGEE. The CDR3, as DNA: TGTGCCAGCACGCCAGGTCCAGCTAATGAAAAACTGTTTTTT. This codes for CASTPGPANEKLFF. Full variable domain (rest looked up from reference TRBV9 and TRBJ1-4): DSGVTQTPKHLITATGQRVTLRCSPRSGDLSVYWYQQSLDQGLQFLIQYYNGEERAKGNILERFSAQQFPDLHSELNLSSLELGDSALYFCASTPGPANEKLFFGSGTQLSVL.

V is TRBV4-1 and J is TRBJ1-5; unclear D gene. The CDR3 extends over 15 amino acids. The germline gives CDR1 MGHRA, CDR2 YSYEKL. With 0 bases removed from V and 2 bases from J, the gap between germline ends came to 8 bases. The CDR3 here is CASSQDERGNQPQHF. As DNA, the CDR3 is TGCGCCAGCAGCCAAGATGAGCGAGGCAATCAGCCCCAGCATTTT.

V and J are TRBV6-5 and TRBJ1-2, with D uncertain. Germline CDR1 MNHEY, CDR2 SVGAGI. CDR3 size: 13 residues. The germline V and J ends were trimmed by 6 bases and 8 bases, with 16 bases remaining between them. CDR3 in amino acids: CASRQLLGGGYTF. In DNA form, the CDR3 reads TGTGCCAGCAGACAACTATTGGGAGGGGGCTACACCTTC.

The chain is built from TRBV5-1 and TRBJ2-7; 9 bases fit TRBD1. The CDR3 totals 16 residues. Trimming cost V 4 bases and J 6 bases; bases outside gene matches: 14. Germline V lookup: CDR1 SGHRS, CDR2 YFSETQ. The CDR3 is CASSGGTGSSWGEQYF. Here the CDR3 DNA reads TGCGCCAGCAGCGGGGGGACAGGGAGCAGCTGGGGCGAGCAGTACTTC. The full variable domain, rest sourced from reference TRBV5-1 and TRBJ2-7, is KAGVTQTPRYLIKTRGQQVTLSCSPISGHRSVSWYQQTPGQGLQFLFEYFSETQRNKGNFPGRFSGRQFSNSRSEMNVSTLELGDSALYLCASSGGTGSSWGEQYFGPGTRLTVT.

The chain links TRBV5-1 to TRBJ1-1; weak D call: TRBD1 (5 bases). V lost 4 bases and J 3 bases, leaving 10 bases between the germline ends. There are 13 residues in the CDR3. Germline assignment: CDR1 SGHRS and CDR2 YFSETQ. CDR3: CASSPDSYTEAFF. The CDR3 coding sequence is TGCGCCAGCAGCCCCGACAGTTACACTGAAGCTTTCTTT.

The DNA of the CDR3 is TGTGCCAGCTCACCTTTGACGGGGGGTTATGAGCAGTTCTTC. It yields the protein CASSPLTGGYEQFF. The gene calls are TRBV18 and TRBJ2-1; 7 positions agree with TRBD2. Unmatched junction bases numbered 7, after V lost 3 bases and J lost 8 bases. CDR1 is KGHSH, CDR2 LQKENI, per germline. The CDR3 is 14 amino acids. Full variable domain (missing parts from reference TRBV18 and TRBJ2-1): NAGVMQNPRHLVRRRGQEARLRCSPMKGHSHVYWYRQLPEEGLKFMVYLQKENIIDESGMPKERFSAEFPKEGPSILRIQQVVRGDSAAYFCASSPLTGGYEQFFGPGTRLTVL.

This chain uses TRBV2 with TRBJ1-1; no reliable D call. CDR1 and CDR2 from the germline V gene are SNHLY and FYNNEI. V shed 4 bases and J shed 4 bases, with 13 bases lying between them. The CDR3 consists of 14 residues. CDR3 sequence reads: CASSGGQSFTEAFF. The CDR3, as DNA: TGTGCCAGCAGTGGAGGGCAGTCATTCACTGAAGCTTTCTTT. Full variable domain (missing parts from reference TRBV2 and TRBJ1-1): EPEVTQTPSHQVTQMGQEVILRCVPISNHLYFYWYRQILGQKVEFLVSFYNNEISEKSEIFDDQFSVERPDGSNFTLKIRSTKLEDSAMYFCASSGGQSFTEAFFGQGTRLTVV.

The CDR3 DNA sequence: TGTGCCAGCAGCCATGGCAGGGTGGATTCACCCCTCCACTTT. Its protein is CASSHGRVDSPLHF. The J gene is TRBJ1-6, the V gene TRBV3-1 (or the pseudogene TRBV3-2), with TRBD1 as a possible D gene (5 bases). Germline V gene sequence: CDR1 LGHDT, CDR2 YNNKEL (reference sequence). This CDR3 is built from 14 residues. Trimming took off 3 bases at V and 8 bases at J, with 11 bases between the two ends.

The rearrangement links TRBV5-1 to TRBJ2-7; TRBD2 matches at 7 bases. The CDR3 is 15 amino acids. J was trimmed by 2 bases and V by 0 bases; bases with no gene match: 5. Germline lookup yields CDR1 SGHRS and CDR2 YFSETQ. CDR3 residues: CASSLASGHTYEQYF. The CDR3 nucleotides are TGCGCCAGCAGCTTGGCTAGCGGCCACACCTACGAGCAGTACTTC.

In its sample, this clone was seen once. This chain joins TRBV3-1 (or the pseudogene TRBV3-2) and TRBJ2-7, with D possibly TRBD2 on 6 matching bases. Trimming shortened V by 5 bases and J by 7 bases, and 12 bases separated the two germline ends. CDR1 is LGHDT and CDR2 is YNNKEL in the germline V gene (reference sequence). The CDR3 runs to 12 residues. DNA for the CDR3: TGTGCCAGCAGCTTAGGGGCGGGGGAGCAGTACTTC. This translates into CASSLGAGEQYF.

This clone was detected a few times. The CDR3 is CASSLSRGVSTGELFF. The DNA of the CDR3 is TGCGCCAGCAGCTTGTCCAGGGGGGTTAGCACCGGGGAGCTGTTTTTT. The genes are TRBV5-1 and TRBJ2-2; possible D gene TRBD1, 7 bases. The CDR3 consists of 16 residues. The germline gives CDR1 SGHRS, CDR2 YFSETQ. Deletions cut 1 base from V and 4 bases from J, with 14 bases between.

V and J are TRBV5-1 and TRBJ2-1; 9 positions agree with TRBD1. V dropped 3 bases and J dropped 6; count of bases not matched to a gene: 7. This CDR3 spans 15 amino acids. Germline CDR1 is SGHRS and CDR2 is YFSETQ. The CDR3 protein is CASSSTGGAFNEQFF. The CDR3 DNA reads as TGCGCCAGCAGCTCTACAGGGGGCGCTTTCAATGAGCAGTTCTTC. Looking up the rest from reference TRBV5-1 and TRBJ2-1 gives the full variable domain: KAGVTQTPRYLIKTRGQQVTLSCSPISGHRSVSWYQQTPGQGLQFLFEYFSETQRNKGNFPGRFSGRQFSNSRSEMNVSTLELGDSALYLCASSSTGGAFNEQFFGPGTRLTVL.

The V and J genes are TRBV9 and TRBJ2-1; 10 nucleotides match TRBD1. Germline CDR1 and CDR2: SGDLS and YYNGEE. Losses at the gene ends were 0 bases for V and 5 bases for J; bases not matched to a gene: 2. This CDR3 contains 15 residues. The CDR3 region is CASSVAGTGDNEQFF. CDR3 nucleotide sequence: TGTGCCAGCAGCGTAGCCGGGACAGGGGACAATGAGCAGTTCTTC.

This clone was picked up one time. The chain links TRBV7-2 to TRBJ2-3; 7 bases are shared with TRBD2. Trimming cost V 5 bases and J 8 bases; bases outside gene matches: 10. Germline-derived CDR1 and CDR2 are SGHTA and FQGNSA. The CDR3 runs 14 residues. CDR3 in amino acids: CASSPRGDEGTQYF. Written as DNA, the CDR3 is TGTGCCAGCAGCCCCCGGGGGGACGAGGGTACGCAGTATTTT.

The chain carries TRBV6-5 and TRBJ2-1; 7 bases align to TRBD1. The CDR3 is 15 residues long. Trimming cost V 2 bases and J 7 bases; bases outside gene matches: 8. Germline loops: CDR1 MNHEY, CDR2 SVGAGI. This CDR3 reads CASSYTGASGNEQFF. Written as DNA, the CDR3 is TGTGCCAGCAGTTACACAGGGGCTTCAGGAAATGAGCAGTTCTTC.

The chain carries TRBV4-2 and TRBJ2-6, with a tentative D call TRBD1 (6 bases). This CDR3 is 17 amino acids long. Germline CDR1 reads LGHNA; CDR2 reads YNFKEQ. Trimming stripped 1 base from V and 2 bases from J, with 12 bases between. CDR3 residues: CASSQGTNRAGANVLTF. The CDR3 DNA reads TGTGCCAGCAGCCAAGGGACAAACAGGGCTGGGGCCAACGTCCTGACTTTC.

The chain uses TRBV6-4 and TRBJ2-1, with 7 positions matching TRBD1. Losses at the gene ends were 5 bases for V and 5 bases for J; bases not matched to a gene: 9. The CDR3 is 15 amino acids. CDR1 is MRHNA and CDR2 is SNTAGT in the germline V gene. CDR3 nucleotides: TGTGCCAGCAGTCCTGAGACAGGGCAGAACAATGAGCAGTTCTTC. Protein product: CASSPETGQNNEQFF.

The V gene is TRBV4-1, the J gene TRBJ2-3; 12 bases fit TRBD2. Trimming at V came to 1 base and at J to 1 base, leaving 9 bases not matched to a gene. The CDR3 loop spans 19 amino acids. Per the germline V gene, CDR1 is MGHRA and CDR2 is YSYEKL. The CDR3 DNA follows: TGCGCCAGCAGCCAAGGCCTAGCGGGGGGGCGGGGCCGCACAGATACGCAGTATTTT. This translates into CASSQGLAGGRGRTDTQYF.